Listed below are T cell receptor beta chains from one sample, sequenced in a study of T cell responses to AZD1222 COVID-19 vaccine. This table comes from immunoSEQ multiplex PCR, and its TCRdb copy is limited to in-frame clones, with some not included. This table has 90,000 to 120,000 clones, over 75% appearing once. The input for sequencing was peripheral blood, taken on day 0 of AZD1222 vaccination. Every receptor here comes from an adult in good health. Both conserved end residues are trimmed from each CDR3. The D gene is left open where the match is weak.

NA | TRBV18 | ASSPVQDNEQY
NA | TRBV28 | ASSLERRNTIY
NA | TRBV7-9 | ASSLVSGTAEAF
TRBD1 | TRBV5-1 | ASSPQGVYEQY
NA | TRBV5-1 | ASSLRSGIETYEQY
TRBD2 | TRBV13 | ASSSTGLAGSDTQY
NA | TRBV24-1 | ATSDPRGKEETQY
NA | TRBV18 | ASSPPDRFYGYT
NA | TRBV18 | ASSPRTASYEQY
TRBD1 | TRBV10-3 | AIRERGQGRDTQY
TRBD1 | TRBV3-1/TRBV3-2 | ASSQGDSSYGYT
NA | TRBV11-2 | ASSPLTEQF
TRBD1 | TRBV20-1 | SASVGRGQQPQH
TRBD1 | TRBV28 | ASSLTGDNQPQH
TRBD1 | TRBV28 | ASRYTGGPYGYT
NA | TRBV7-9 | ASSPKWRLGNTIY
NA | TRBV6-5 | ASMRGRNNYGYT
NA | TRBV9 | ASSVGGESSYEQY
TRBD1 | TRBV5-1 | ASSLADRVDGYT
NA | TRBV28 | ASSNSGAPYGYT
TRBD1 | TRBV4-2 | ASSPGTDAGYT
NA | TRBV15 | ATSDRSSYEQY
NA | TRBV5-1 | ASSLEGRSKNIQY
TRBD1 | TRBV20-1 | SASPFDREGYT
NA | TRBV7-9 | ASSPLLVNSNQPQH
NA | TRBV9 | ASRATRSNYGYT
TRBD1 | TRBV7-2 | ASSRTRPTGATEAF
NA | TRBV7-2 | ASSVDGHPTRETQY
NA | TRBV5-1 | ASSSGQGREKLF
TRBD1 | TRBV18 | ASSLQGGNYGYT
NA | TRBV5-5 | ASSPGEAQTIATNEKLF
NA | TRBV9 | ASSPTQSQETQY
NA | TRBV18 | ASSPRVNSYNEQF
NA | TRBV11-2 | ASSFTSNSPLH
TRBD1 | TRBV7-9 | ASRGQGTTYEQY
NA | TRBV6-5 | ATGQPLQETQY
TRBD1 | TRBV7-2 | ASSLDQGARRH
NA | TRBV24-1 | ATSDSDQPQH
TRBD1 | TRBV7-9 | ASSSPRGREWTEAF
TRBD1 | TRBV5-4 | ASSLFGTGDEQY
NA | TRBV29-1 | SVSSGVVTEAF
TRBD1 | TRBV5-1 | ASSLEPRGDQPQH
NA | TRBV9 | ASSVVEGAGGEQY
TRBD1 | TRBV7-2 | ASSPQGARTDTQY
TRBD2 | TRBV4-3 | ASSQSAGPAKNIQY
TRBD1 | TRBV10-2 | ASSDGTGGQYEQY
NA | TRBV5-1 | ASSFGQNYEQY
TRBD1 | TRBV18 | ASSPGQMNTEAF
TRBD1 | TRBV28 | ASSPSGGAGYGYT
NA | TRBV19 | ASSINGGSYNEQF